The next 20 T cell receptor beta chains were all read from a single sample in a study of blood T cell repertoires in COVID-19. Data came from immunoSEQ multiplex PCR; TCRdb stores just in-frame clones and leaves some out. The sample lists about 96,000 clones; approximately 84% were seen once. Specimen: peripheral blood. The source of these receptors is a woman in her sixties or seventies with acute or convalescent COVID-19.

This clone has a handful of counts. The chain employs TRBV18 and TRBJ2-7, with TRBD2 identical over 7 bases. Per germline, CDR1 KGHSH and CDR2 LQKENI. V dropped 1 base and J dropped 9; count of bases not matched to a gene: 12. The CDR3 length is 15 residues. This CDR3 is CASSPRGGGSEGQYF. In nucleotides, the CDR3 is TGTGCCAGCTCACCACGCGGCGGGGGTTCGGAGGGGCAGTACTTC.

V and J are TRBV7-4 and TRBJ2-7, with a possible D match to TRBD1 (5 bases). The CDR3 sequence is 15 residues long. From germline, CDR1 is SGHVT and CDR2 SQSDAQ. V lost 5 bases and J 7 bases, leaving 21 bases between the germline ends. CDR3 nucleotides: TGTGCCAGCAGCCCAGGGATAGCTCGGATGTGGGAGCAGTACTTC. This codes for CASSPGIARMWEQYF. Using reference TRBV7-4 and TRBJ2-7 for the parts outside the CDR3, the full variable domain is GAGVSQSPRYKVAKRGRDVALRCDSISGHVTLYWYRQTLGQGSEVLTYSQSDAQRDKSGRPSGRFSAERPERSVSTLKIQRTEQGDSAVYLCASSPGIARMWEQYFGPGTRLTVT.

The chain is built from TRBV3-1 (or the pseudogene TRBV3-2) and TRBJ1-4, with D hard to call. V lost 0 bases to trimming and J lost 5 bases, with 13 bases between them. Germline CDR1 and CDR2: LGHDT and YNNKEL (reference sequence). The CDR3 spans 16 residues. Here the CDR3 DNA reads TGTGCCAGCAGCCAAGATTTCTCCGCTCGGAATGAAAAACTGTTTTTT. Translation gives CASSQDFSARNEKLFF.

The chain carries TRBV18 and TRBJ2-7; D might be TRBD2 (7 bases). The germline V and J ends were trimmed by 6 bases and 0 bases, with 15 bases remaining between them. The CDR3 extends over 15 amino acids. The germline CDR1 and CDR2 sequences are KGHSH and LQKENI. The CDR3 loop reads CASSETGGSSYEQYF. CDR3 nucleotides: TGTGCCAGCTCCGAGACGGGGGGCAGCTCCTACGAGCAGTACTTC. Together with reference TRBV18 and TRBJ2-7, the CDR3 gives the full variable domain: NAGVMQNPRHLVRRRGQEARLRCSPMKGHSHVYWYRQLPEEGLKFMVYLQKENIIDESGMPKERFSAEFPKEGPSILRIQQVVRGDSAAYFCASSETGGSSYEQYFGPGTRLTVT.

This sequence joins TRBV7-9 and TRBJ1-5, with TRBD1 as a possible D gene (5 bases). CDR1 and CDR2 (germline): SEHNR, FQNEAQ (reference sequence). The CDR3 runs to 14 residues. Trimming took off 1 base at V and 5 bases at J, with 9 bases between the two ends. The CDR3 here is CASSLGGLDQPQHF. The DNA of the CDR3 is TGTGCCAGCAGCTTAGGGGGCCTAGATCAGCCCCAGCATTTT.

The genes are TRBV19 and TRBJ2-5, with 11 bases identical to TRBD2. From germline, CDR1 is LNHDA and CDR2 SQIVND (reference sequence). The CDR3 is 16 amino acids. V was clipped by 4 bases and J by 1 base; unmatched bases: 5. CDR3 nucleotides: TGTGCCAGTAGTAGTCTAGCGGGGGGTCTCCAAGAGACCCAGTACTTC. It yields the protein CASSSLAGGLQETQYF.

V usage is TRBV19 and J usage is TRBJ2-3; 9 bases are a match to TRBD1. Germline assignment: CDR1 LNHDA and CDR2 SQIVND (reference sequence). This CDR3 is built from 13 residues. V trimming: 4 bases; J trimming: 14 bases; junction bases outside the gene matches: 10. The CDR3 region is CASSTSSGTGLYF. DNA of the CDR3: TGTGCCAGTAGTACTTCCTCCGGGACAGGGCTGTATTTT.

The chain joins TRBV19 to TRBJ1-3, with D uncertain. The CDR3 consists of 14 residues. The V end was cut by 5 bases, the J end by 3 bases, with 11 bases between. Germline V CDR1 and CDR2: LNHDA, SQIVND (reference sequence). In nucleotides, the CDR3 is TGTGCCAGTAGTCCCCGAGGTGGTGGAAACACCATATATTTT. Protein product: CASSPRGGGNTIYF. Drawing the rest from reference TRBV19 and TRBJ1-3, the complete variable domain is DGGITQSPKYLFRKEGQNVTLSCEQNLNHDAMYWYRQDPGQGLRLIYYSQIVNDFQKGDIAEGYSVSREKKESFPLTVTSAQKNPTAFYLCASSPRGGGNTIYFGEGSWLTVV.

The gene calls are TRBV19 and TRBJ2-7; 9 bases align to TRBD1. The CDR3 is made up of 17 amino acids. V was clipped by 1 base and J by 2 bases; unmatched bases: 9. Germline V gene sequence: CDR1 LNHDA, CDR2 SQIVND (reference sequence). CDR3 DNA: TGTGCCAGTAGTATAGGCCCCGCGGGACAGGGAGCCTACGAGCAGTACTTC. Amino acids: CASSIGPAGQGAYEQYF.

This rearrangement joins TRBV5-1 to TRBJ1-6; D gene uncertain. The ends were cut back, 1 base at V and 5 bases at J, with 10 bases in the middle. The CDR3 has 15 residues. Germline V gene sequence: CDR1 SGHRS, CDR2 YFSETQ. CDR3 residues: CASSLSEVHNSPLHF. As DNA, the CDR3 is TGCGCCAGCAGCTTGTCCGAGGTTCATAATTCACCCCTCCACTTT. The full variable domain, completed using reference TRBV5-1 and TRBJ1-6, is KAGVTQTPRYLIKTRGQQVTLSCSPISGHRSVSWYQQTPGQGLQFLFEYFSETQRNKGNFPGRFSGRQFSNSRSEMNVSTLELGDSALYLCASSLSEVHNSPLHFGNGTRLTVT.

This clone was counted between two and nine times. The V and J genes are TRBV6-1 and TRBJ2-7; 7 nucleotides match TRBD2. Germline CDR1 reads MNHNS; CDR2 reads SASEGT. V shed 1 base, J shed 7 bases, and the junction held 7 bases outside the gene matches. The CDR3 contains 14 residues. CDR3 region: CASSEGRLAVEQYF. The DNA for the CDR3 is TGTGCCAGCAGTGAAGGGAGGCTAGCGGTGGAGCAGTACTTC.

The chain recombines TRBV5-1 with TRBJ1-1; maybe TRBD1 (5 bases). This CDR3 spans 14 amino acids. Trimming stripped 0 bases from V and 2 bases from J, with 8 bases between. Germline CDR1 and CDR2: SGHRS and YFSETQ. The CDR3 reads CASSLDRPNTEAFF. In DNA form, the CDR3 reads TGCGCCAGCAGCTTGGACAGGCCTAACACTGAAGCTTTCTTT.

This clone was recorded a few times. CDR3 sequence: CASSLDKQGAGTGELFF. Here the CDR3 DNA reads TGTGCCAGCAGCTTAGATAAACAGGGGGCGGGAACCGGGGAGCTGTTTTTT. The chain joins TRBV7-2 to TRBJ2-2; 9 nucleotides align to TRBD1. This CDR3 contains 17 residues. The ends lost 1 base at V and 5 bases at J; junction bases unmatched: 8. Germline-derived CDR1 and CDR2 are SGHTA and FQGNSA.

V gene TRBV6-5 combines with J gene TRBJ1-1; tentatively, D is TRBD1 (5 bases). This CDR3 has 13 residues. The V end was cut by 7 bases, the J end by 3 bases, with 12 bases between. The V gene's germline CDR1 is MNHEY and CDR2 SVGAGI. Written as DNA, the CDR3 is TGTGCCAGCACCGTAGTAGGGGACACTGAAGCTTTCTTT. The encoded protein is CASTVVGDTEAFF.

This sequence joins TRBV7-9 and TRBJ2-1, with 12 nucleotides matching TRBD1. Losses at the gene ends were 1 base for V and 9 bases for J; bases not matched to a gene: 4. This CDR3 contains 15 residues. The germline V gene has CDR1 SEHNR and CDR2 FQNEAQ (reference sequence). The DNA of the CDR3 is TGTGCCAGCAGCTTAGTGGGGACAGGGGGCATTGAGCAGTTCTTC. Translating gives CASSLVGTGGIEQFF.

This CDR3 is CASSSTSGDYEQYF. CDR3 in DNA: TGCGCCAGCAGCTCGACTAGCGGTGACTACGAGCAGTACTTC. The genes are TRBV5-1 and TRBJ2-7; 9 nucleotides agree with TRBD2. Per the germline V gene, CDR1 is SGHRS and CDR2 is YFSETQ. The CDR3 contains 14 residues. Trimming took 3 bases from V and 3 from J; bases not matched to a gene: 4.

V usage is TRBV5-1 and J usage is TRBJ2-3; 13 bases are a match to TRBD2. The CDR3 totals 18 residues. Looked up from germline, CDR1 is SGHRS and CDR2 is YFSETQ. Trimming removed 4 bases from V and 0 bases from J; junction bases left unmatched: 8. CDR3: CASSHRLAGGGSTDTQYF. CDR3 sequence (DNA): TGCGCCAGCAGCCACCGACTAGCGGGGGGCGGGAGCACAGATACGCAGTATTTT.

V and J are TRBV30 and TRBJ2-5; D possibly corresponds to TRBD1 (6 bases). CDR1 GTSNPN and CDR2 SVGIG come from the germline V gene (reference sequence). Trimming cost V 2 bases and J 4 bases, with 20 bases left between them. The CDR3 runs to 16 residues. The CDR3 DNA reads TGTGCCTGGAGTCCTATCCTTACAGGGCAGCGAGAGACCCAGTACTTC. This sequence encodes CAWSPILTGQRETQYF. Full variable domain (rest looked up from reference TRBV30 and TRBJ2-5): SQTIHQWPATLVQPVGSPLSLECTVEGTSNPNLYWYRQAAGRGLQLLFYSVGIGQISSEVPQNLSASRPQDRQFILSSKKLLLSDSGFYLCAWSPILTGQRETQYFGPGTRLLVL.

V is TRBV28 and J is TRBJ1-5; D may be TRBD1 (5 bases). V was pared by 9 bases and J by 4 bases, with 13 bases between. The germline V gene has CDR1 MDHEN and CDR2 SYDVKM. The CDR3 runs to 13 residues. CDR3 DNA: TGTGCCAGAACCACAGGTACGAATCAGCCCCAGCATTTT. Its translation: CARTTGTNQPQHF. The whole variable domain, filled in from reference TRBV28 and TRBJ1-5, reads DVKVTQSSRYLVKRTGEKVFLECVQDMDHENMFWYRQDPGLGLRLIYFSYDVKMKEKGDIPEGYSVSREKKERFSLILESASTNQTSMYLCARTTGTNQPQHFGDGTRLSIL.

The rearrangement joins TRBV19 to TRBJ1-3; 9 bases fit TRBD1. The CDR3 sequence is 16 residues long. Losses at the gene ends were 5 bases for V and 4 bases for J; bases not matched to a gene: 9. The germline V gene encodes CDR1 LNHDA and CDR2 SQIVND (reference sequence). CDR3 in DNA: TGTGCCAGTAGTCCCCTCGGGACAGGGATAGGAAACACCATATATTTT. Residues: CASSPLGTGIGNTIYF.